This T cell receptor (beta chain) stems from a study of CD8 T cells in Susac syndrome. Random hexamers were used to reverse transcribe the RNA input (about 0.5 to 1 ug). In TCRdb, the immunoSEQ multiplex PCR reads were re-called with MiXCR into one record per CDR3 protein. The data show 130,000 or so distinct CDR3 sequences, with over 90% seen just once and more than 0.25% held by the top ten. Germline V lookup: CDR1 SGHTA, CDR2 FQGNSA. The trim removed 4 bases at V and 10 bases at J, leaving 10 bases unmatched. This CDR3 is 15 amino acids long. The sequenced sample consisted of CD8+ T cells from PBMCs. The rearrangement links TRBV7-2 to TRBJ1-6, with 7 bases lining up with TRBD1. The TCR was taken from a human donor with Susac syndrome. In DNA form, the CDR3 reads TGTGCCAGCAGCTCAGAAGGGGGCCCTAGGTCACCCCTCCACTTT. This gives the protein CASSSEGGPRSPLHF.